This T cell receptor beta chain was recorded in a study of T cell repertoires in cytomegalovirus infection. Study information: Through public TCR beta signatures, both CMV infection and matching HLA type were indicated.

Note on this clonotype: Its target is unknown.

Each CDR3 protein gets one entry after TCRdb re-called the reads with MiXCR. The table includes around 450,000 distinct CDR3 sequences, 31% detected once. The CDR3 length is 17 residues. Germline CDR1 SNHLY, CDR2 FYNNEI. V lost 7 bases and J lost 5; bases outside the gene matches: 14. General study points: The cumulative frequency of public TCR beta families distinguished individuals who carried CMV together with the relevant HLA. The ex vivo response was dominated by HLA-C-restricted CMV-specific TCR beta clonotypes.

This sequence joins TRBV2 and TRBJ2-1; 10 bases agree with TRBD2. The sequenced sample consisted of PBMCs. The receptor comes from a human donor in good health (CMV status not recorded). Some clones in this sample may be carry-over from other donors' samples. CDR3 sequence (DNA): TGTGCCAGCACTCCCCTAGGGGCTAGCGGGGGAAACAATGAGCAGTTCTTC. Amino acid sequence: CASTPLGASGGNNEQFF.